Listed below are T cell receptor beta chains from one sample, sequenced in a study of cytomegalovirus exposure and HLA in healthy donors. Profiled with immunoSEQ multiplex PCR; TCRdb holds only in-frame clones, not every one. The data contain about 130,000 clones, almost 85% of them singletons. Sequencing was done on a sample of PBMCs. These receptors were obtained from a man younger than 40 in good health and CMV-seropositive. Each CDR3 is given without its conserved first and last residue. D genes are given only for firm matches.

j_call | v_call | d_call | cdr3_aa
TRBJ1-5 | TRBV5-6 | NA | ASSLDAGDQPQH
TRBJ2-2 | TRBV25-1 | NA | ASSGVQFNTGELF
TRBJ1-5 | TRBV5-6 | TRBD1 | ASSIQGNQPQH
TRBJ2-2 | TRBV7-3 | TRBD2 | ASSQRTSGSPGELF
TRBJ2-7 | TRBV2 | TRBD2 | ASRWDREVHEQY
TRBJ2-1 | TRBV5-1 | NA | ASSLAGESWNEQF
TRBJ1-1 | TRBV19 | NA | ASSSTVGTEAF
TRBJ2-2 | TRBV7-2 | NA | ASSLLATGELF
TRBJ2-1 | TRBV15 | TRBD1 | ATKTGTGGSNEQF
TRBJ2-5 | TRBV7-8 | TRBD2 | ASSLRLAGYQETQY
TRBJ2-7 | TRBV30 | NA | AWSSSDYEQY